This T cell receptor (beta chain) was profiled in a study of blood T cell repertoires in COVID-19. Some clones are missing from TCRdb's copy, which holds only in-frame ones; the method was immunoSEQ multiplex PCR. The sample consists of 100,000 or so clones, approximately 78% of them appearing once. Deletions cut 5 bases from V and 5 bases from J, with 8 bases between. Per the germline V gene, CDR1 is DFQATT and CDR2 is SNEGSKA (reference sequence). CDR3 length equals 11 residues. Sequences were obtained from peripheral blood. The genes are TRBV20-1 and TRBJ2-3; D uncertain. The receptor was isolated from a woman older than 75 with acute or convalescent COVID-19. The CDR3 DNA is TGCAGTGCTCGGTACTTAGATACGCAGTATTTT. Protein: CSARYLDTQYF.